This T cell receptor (beta chain) was sequenced in a study of CD8+ T cells in alopecia areata. Overall study context: Each of the treated patients was given oral tofacitinib, 5 to 10 mg twice daily, for moderate-to-severe alopecia areata. Study-wide results and limits: Higher clonality was seen in lesional scalp than in normal scalp, especially in alopecia totalis/universalis. Both scalp clonality and the expanded CD8+ clones among the top 100 showed a significant decrease with tofacitinib.

Germline assignment: CDR1 SQVTM and CDR2 ANQGSEA. CDR3 length: 14 amino acids. Between the trimmed V and J ends, which lost 7 bases and 1 base, there was a span of 16 bases. The treatment was: oral pan-JAK inhibitor, 5-10 mg twice daily. Samples from alopecia areata patients were lesional scalp punch biopsies and peripheral blood. Concerning this clone: What it binds is not known.

Extraction of RNA preceded its reverse transcription into cDNA, which served as the sequencing template. The assay was immunoSEQ multiplex PCR, and TCRdb's table has in-frame clones only and misses some. The repertoire includes about 140,000 clones, roughly four fifths of them detected once, and just under 25% sits in the top ten. The sequence was obtained from a human donor with alopecia areata. The chain is built from TRBV29-1 and TRBJ1-1; no clear D. Sequencing used CD8+ T cells sorted from blood, obtained at week 4, from a patient treated with tofacitinib. CDR3 sequence: CSAERGSRNTEAFF. CDR3 coding DNA: TGCAGCGCCGAACGGGGTTCACGGAACACTGAAGCTTTCTTT.